These 17 T cell receptor beta chains came from one sample sequenced in a study of blood T cell repertoires in COVID-19. Some clones are missing from TCRdb's copy, which holds only in-frame ones; the method was immunoSEQ multiplex PCR. This table holds about 210,000 clones, around nine tenths found once. Sequencing was carried out using peripheral blood. The receptors come from a man between 60 and 75 years old who had recovered from COVID-19.

The chain carries TRBV2 and TRBJ1-4; D gene ambiguous. The ends were cut back, 2 bases at V and 5 bases at J, with 6 bases in the middle. The CDR3 runs 13 residues. From germline, CDR1 is SNHLY and CDR2 FYNNEI. The DNA for the CDR3 is TGTGCCAGCAGTGAACAGAAGAATGAAAAACTGTTTTTT. Its translation is CASSEQKNEKLFF.

The V call is TRBV18, the J call TRBJ1-5, with 8 bases fitting TRBD1. CDR3 length: 15 amino acids. Germline V CDR1 and CDR2: KGHSH, LQKENI. Unmatched junction bases numbered 7, after V lost 3 bases and J lost 6 bases. The CDR3 DNA follows: TGTGCCAGCTCACCTGTGACAGGGGTTGGTCAGCCCCAGCATTTT. Protein sequence: CASSPVTGVGQPQHF.

The rearrangement joins TRBV6-4 to TRBJ2-3; 12 bases agree with TRBD2. J gave up 1 base and V 4 bases, and 0 bases lay outside the gene matches. The length of the CDR3 is 15 residues. Germline CDR1 reads MRHNA; CDR2 reads SNTAGT. The CDR3 DNA follows: TGTGCCAGCAGTGGGACTAGCGGGGGCACAGATACGCAGTATTTT. Its translation: CASSGTSGGTDTQYF.

V usage is TRBV6-5 and J usage is TRBJ1-5; unclear D gene. Germline V gives CDR1 MNHEY, CDR2 SVGAGI. The CDR3 spans 15 residues. The V and J ends lost 6 bases and 4 bases respectively, with 16 bases between them. CDR3 DNA sequence: TGTGCCAGCAGACGTGACGGGTATGGGAATCAGCCCCAGCATTTT. Translated: CASRRDGYGNQPQHF.

CDR3: CASSHRGPNSPLHF. The CDR3 DNA follows: TGCGCCAGCAGCCACAGGGGGCCTAATTCACCCCTCCACTTT. The chain has TRBV10-1 and TRBJ1-6, with 9 bases that match TRBD1. CDR1 is WNHNN, CDR2 SYGVQD, per germline (reference sequence). The ends lost 6 bases at V and 6 bases at J; junction bases unmatched: 3. The length of the CDR3 is 14 residues.

In its sample, this clone was seen once. The chain carries TRBV4-1 and TRBJ1-1; 8 bases line up with TRBD1. Germline CDR1 and CDR2: MGHRA and YSYEKL. J lost 5 bases, V lost 1 base, and 6 bases had no gene match. The CDR3 is 15 residues long. The CDR3 is CASSQAFTGGTEAFF. The DNA of the CDR3 is TGCGCCAGCAGCCAAGCTTTCACAGGGGGGACTGAAGCTTTCTTT.

The chain uses TRBV10-3 and TRBJ1-1, with D hard to call. The CDR3 contains 14 residues. Trimming took 1 base from V and 0 from J, leaving 6 bases between them. CDR1 ENHRY and CDR2 SYGVKD come from the germline V gene. CDR3 residues: CAISEWAMNTEAFF. The DNA of the CDR3 is TGTGCCATCAGTGAGTGGGCCATGAACACTGAAGCTTTCTTT.

The chain has TRBV7-3 and TRBJ2-2; the D gene is possibly TRBD2 (5 bases). Trimming removed 5 bases at V and 4 bases at J, with 11 bases between. This CDR3 has 14 amino acids. In germline, CDR1 is SGHTA, CDR2 FQGTGA. Here the CDR3 DNA reads TGTGCCAGCAGCCCACCGGGGTTCACCGGGGAGCTGTTTTTT. This gives the protein CASSPPGFTGELFF.

This clone was observed a single time. The chain is built from TRBV10-1 and TRBJ1-6, with a possible D match to TRBD1 (5 bases). The germline gives CDR1 WNHNN, CDR2 SYGVQD (reference sequence). CDR3 length: 13 amino acids. V was clipped by 6 bases and J by 9 bases, with 12 bases between them. CDR3 in amino acids: CASSDFTGSPLHF. CDR3 sequence (DNA): TGCGCCAGCAGCGACTTTACAGGTTCACCCCTCCACTTT.

The chain joins TRBV7-9 to TRBJ1-2, with 9 bases fitting TRBD1. Trimming cost V 4 bases and J 6 bases; bases outside gene matches: 9. The germline CDR1 and CDR2 sequences are SEHNR and FQNEAQ (reference sequence). The CDR3 is 15 amino acids. CDR3: CASSSTGTGFNGYTF. The CDR3 DNA sequence: TGTGCCAGCAGCTCAACCGGGACAGGGTTTAATGGCTACACCTTC.

CDR3 DNA: TGTGCCAGTAGTATGGGGGGGCAGGCCGTGGAGACCCAGTACTTC. Its protein is CASSMGGQAVETQYF. The chain links TRBV19 to TRBJ2-5; weak D call: TRBD2 (7 bases). V was cut by 3 bases and J by 5 bases, with 16 bases left in between. The germline gives CDR1 LNHDA, CDR2 SQIVND (reference sequence). The CDR3 consists of 15 residues.

There are a few counts of this clone. The chain links TRBV24-1 to TRBJ2-3; the match to TRBD2 covers 15 bases. The CDR3 length is 19 residues. CDR1 is KGHDR and CDR2 is SFDVKD in the germline V gene. The ends lost 5 bases at V and 1 base at J; junction bases unmatched: 9. The CDR3 sequence: CATSVGTSGRIRGTDTQYF. In DNA, the CDR3 is TGTGCCACCAGTGTCGGGACTAGCGGGAGGATAAGGGGCACAGATACGCAGTATTTT.

The chain recombines TRBV19 with TRBJ1-5; maybe TRBD1 (6 bases). Germline lookup yields CDR1 LNHDA and CDR2 SQIVND (reference sequence). The CDR3 covers 15 residues. The germline V and J ends were trimmed by 1 base and 6 bases, with 13 bases remaining between them. CDR3 bases: TGTGCCAGTAGTATAGGACAGGCTTTTTTTCAGCCCCAGCATTTT. It codes for CASSIGQAFFQPQHF.

V and J are TRBV2 and TRBJ1-6; 8 positions agree with TRBD1. The V and J ends lost 6 bases and 4 bases, in that order; junction bases with no gene match: 8. Germline lookup yields CDR1 SNHLY and CDR2 FYNNEI. CDR3 size: 16 residues. CDR3 sequence: CASSAQGALYNSPLHF. CDR3 sequence (DNA): TGTGCCAGCAGCGCCCAGGGGGCCCTATATAATTCACCCCTCCACTTT.

The V and J genes are TRBV27 and TRBJ1-5; 10 bases agree with TRBD1. Germline values: CDR1 MNHEY, CDR2 SMNVEV (reference sequence). This CDR3 is 15 amino acids long. The V gene end was trimmed by 3 bases and the J gene end by 2 bases; junction bases not matched to a gene: 1. CDR3 DNA sequence: TGTGCCAGCAGTTTCGGACAGGGGGGCAATCAGCCCCAGCATTTT. This translates into CASSFGQGGNQPQHF.

The chain employs TRBV19 and TRBJ1-2, with TRBD1 as a possible D gene (6 bases). This CDR3 spans 14 amino acids. V dropped 7 bases and J dropped 5 bases, with 17 bases sitting between them. Germline CDR1 is LNHDA and CDR2 is SQIVND (reference sequence). DNA of the CDR3: TGTGCCAGTACCGACCAGGGGTTAGGATATGGCTACACCTTC. Translated: CASTDQGLGYGYTF.

This chain links TRBV18 with TRBJ1-3; D is unresolved. Germline lookup yields CDR1 KGHSH and CDR2 LQKENI. CDR3 length: 15 amino acids. The germline V and J ends were trimmed by 0 bases and 0 bases, with 6 bases remaining between them. The CDR3 region is CASSPPWSSGNTIYF. CDR3 in DNA: TGTGCCAGCTCACCACCGTGGAGCTCTGGAAACACCATATATTTT.